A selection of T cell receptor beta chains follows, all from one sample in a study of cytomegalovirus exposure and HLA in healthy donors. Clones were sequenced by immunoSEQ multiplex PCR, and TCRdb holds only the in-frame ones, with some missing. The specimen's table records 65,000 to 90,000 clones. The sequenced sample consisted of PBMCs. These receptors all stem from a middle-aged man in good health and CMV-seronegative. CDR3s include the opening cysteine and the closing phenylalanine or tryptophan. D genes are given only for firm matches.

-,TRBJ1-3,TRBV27,CASSLYISGNTIYF,TGTGCCAGCAGTTTATACATATCTGGAAACACCATATATTTT
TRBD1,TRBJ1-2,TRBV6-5,CASSLTGVVNYGYTF,TGTGCCAGCAGTTTGACAGGGGTTGTTAACTATGGCTACACCTTC
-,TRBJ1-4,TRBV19,CASPRNKQGTNEKLFF,TGTGCCAGTCCGCGAAACAAACAGGGAACTAATGAAAAACTGTTTTTT
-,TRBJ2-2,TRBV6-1,CASSGQRGNTGELFF,TGCGCCAGCAGTGGCCAAAGGGGCAACACCGGGGAGCTGTTTTTT
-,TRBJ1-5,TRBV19,CASSMGAGGQPQHF,TGTGCCAGTAGTATGGGGGCGGGAGGTCAGCCCCAGCATTTT
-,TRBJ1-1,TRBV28,CASSLLQDTEAFF,TGTGCCAGCAGTTTACTACAGGACACTGAAGCTTTCTTT
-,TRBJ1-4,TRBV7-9,CASSGQFANPGEKLFF,TGTGCCAGCAGCGGACAGTTTGCCAATCCGGGGGAAAAACTGTTTTTT
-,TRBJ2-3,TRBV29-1,CSVSGGQSTGTQYF,TGCAGCGTTTCGGGGGGCCAAAGCACAGGTACGCAGTATTTT
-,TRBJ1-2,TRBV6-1,CASSEGGSGYTF,TGTGCCAGCAGTGAAGGAGGGAGTGGCTACACCTTC
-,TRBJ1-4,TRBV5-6,CASSFRGTTNEKLFF,TGTGCCAGCAGCTTTCGGGGGACAACTAATGAAAAACTGTTTTTT
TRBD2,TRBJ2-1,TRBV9,CASSVDGGGHNEQFF,TGTGCCAGCAGCGTAGACGGGGGGGGGCATAATGAGCAGTTCTTC
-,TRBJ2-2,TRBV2,CASSGYTGELFF,TGTGCCAGCAGTGGGTACACGGGGGAGCTGTTTTTT
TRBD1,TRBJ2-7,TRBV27,CASSDRTGKIDEQYF,TGTGCCAGCAGTGACCGGACAGGGAAGATCGACGAGCAGTACTTC
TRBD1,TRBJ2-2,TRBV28,CASSAPGTGLTGELFF,TGTGCCAGCAGTGCCCCCGGGACAGGGCTCACCGGGGAGCTGTTTTTT
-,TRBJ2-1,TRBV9,CASSGQGVPSVDNEQFF,TGTGCCAGCAGCGGGCAGGGAGTGCCTAGCGTGGACAATGAGCAGTTCTTC
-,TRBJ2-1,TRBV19,CASSGESANEQFF,TGTGCCAGTAGTGGGGAGTCTGCCAATGAGCAGTTCTTC
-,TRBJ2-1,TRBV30,CAWSVIGGRDEQFF,TGTGCCTGGAGTGTTATCGGGGGAAGAGATGAGCAGTTCTTC
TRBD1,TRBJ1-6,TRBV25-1,CASSEGDRASPLHF,TGTGCCAGCAGTGAGGGGGACAGGGCTTCACCCCTCCACTTT
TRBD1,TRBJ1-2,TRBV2,CASSDLRDRPYGYTF,TGTGCCAGCAGTGACCTCCGGGACAGGCCCTATGGCTACACCTTC
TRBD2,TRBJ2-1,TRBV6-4,CASSATMGGGSEQFF,TGTGCCAGCAGTGCTACAATGGGCGGGGGAAGTGAGCAGTTCTTC
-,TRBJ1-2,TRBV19,CASSIDASRVGGYTF,TGTGCCAGTAGTATAGATGCCTCCAGGGTCGGTGGCTACACCTTC
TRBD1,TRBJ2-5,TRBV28,CASSLQRGREAQYF,TGTGCCAGCAGTCTACAGAGGGGGCGAGAGGCCCAGTACTTC
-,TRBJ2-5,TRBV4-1,CASSQARSTPRTQYF,TGCGCCAGCAGCCAAGCGCGCTCGACACCGAGGACCCAGTACTTC
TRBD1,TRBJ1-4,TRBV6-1,CASSEDRGRREKLFF,TGTGCCAGCAGTGAGGACAGGGGGCGACGGGAAAAACTGTTTTTT
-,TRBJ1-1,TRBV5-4,CASSLGGRGKNTEAFF,TGTGCCAGCAGCTTGGGCGGGAGGGGAAAAAACACTGAAGCTTTCTTT
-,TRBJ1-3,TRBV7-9,CASSLVNRPSRGSGNTIYF,TGTGCCAGCAGCTTAGTAAACCGCCCCAGCAGGGGCTCTGGAAACACCATATATTTT
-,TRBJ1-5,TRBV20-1,CPLRGRKPQHF,TGCCCCCTCAGGGGACGAAAGCCCCAGCATTTT
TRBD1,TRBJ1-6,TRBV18,CASSPIGQGNSPLHF,TGTGCCAGCTCACCTATCGGACAGGGAAATTCACCCCTCCACTTT
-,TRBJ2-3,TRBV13,CASSFDRGTDTQYF,TGTGCCAGCAGCTTTGACCGGGGCACAGATACGCAGTATTTT
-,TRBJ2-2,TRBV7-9,CASTKGVTNTGELFF,TGTGCCAGCACCAAGGGGGTAACGAACACCGGGGAGCTGTTTTTT
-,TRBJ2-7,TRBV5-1,CASSLTNSEQYF,TGCGCCAGCAGCTTGACTAATTCCGAGCAGTACTTC
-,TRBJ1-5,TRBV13,CASSTAPNQPQHF,TGTGCCAGCAGCACAGCCCCCAATCAGCCCCAGCATTTT
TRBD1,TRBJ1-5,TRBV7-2,CASSPGATGVQPQHF,TGTGCCAGCAGCCCCGGGGCGACAGGGGTTCAGCCCCAGCATTTT
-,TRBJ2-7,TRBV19,CASPVYEQYF,TGTGCCAGTCCTGTATACGAGCAGTACTTC
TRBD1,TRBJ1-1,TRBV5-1,CASSEDRIGTEAFF,TGCGCCAGCAGCGAGGACAGGATAGGCACTGAAGCTTTCTTT
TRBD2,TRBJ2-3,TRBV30,CARREPQRASGGLDTQYF,TGTGCCCGCAGGGAACCTCAGCGGGCTAGCGGGGGGTTAGATACGCAGTATTTT